What follows are 31 T cell receptor beta chains derived from one specimen sequenced in a study of shared clonotypes between healthy human individuals. Profiled with immunoSEQ multiplex PCR; TCRdb holds only in-frame clones, not every one. The sample yields roughly 1,500,000 clones, approximately 98% seen once. Source material: naive CD4+ T cells sorted from blood. Described subset: CD45RA+ positively selected. The receptors stem from a man aged 25 to 45 in good health.

The CDR3 bases are TGTGCTAGTGGTTTGGTCCCTAGCTACGAGCAGTACTTC. This translates into CASGLVPSYEQYF. The chain employs TRBV12-5 and TRBJ2-7; D unclear. V lost 0 bases and J 3 bases, leaving 6 bases between the germline ends. Germline V lookup: CDR1 LGHNT, CDR2 FRNRAP. This CDR3 has 13 amino acids.

The chain couples TRBV11-2 to TRBJ2-1; 8 nucleotides match TRBD2. The CDR3 length is 17 residues. Looked up from germline, CDR1 is SGHAT and CDR2 is FQNNGV. After removal of 3 bases from V and 7 bases from J, the junction contained 14 bases not matched to a gene. Here the CDR3 reads CASSLSGGRPRRNEQFF. In DNA form, the CDR3 reads TGTGCCAGCAGCTTGAGTGGCGGGAGGCCCCGAAGAAATGAGCAGTTCTTC.

V usage is TRBV15 and J usage is TRBJ2-3; D remains unclear. The V gene's germline CDR1 is LNHNV and CDR2 YYDKDF (reference sequence). The CDR3 is 15 residues long. Trimming removed 1 base at V and 2 bases at J, with 10 bases between. CDR3 region: CATSRGPANTDTQYF. For the CDR3, the DNA is TGTGCCACCAGCAGAGGTCCGGCGAACACAGATACGCAGTATTTT.

Concerning this clone itself: Distinct nucleotide sequences in the sample also encode this CDR3. The rearrangement joins TRBV9 to TRBJ1-1; D not resolved. V shed 3 bases and J shed 0 bases, with 3 bases lying between them. Germline assignment: CDR1 SGDLS and CDR2 YYNGEE. This CDR3 is 12 amino acids long. CDR3 in amino acids: CASSALNTEAFF. DNA for the CDR3: TGTGCCAGCAGCGCTTTGAACACTGAAGCTTTCTTT.

The count of this clone is one. The V gene is TRBV9, the J gene TRBJ2-7; 10 bases align to TRBD2. Unmatched junction bases numbered 15, after V lost 7 bases and J lost 2 bases. CDR1 and CDR2 (germline): SGDLS, YYNGEE. The length of the CDR3 is 17 residues. The CDR3 spells CASHTGTSEYSTYEQYF. CDR3 sequence (DNA): TGTGCCAGCCATACCGGGACTAGCGAGTACAGTACCTACGAGCAGTACTTC.

The rearrangement links TRBV19 to TRBJ2-7; no clear D. The CDR3 consists of 15 residues. Germline lookup yields CDR1 LNHDA and CDR2 SQIVND (reference sequence). The V gene lost 6 bases and the J gene lost 3 bases, with 18 bases spanning the gap. CDR3 region: CASRPSGTVLYEQYF. In nucleotides, the CDR3 is TGTGCCAGTAGGCCCTCCGGTACTGTCCTCTACGAGCAGTACTTC.

The J gene is TRBJ2-7, the V gene TRBV28; 7 nucleotides line up with TRBD2. V gave up 7 bases and J gave up 5 bases; unmatched junction bases: 8. CDR3 length: 13 residues. CDR1 is MDHEN and CDR2 is SYDVKM in the germline V gene. The CDR3 DNA reads TGTGCCAGCAAGCATCGGGAGGCCCACGAGCAGTACTTC. This codes for CASKHREAHEQYF. The entire variable domain, with the rest obtained from reference TRBV28 and TRBJ2-7, is as follows: DVKVTQSSRYLVKRTGEKVFLECVQDMDHENMFWYRQDPGLGLRLIYFSYDVKMKEKGDIPEGYSVSREKKERFSLILESASTNQTSMYLCASKHREAHEQYFGPGTRLTVT.

J is TRBJ1-3 and V is TRBV5-4, with unresolved D. Between the trimmed V and J ends, which lost 2 bases and 3 bases, there was a span of 3 bases. CDR1 SGHNT and CDR2 YYREEE come from the germline V gene (reference sequence). This CDR3 contains 12 residues. The CDR3 DNA sequence: TGTGCCAGCAGCTTAATTGGAAACACCATATATTTT. It encodes CASSLIGNTIYF. Using reference TRBV5-4 and TRBJ1-3 for the parts outside the CDR3, the full variable domain is ETGVTQSPTHLIKTRGQQVTLRCSSQSGHNTVSWYQQALGQGPQFIFQYYREEENGRGNFPPRFSGLQFPNYSSELNVNALELDDSALYLCASSLIGNTIYFGEGSWLTVV.

V is TRBV5-5 and J is TRBJ1-4; 8 bases are a match to TRBD1. Trimming at V came to 4 bases and at J to 7 bases, leaving 9 bases not matched to a gene. Germline loops: CDR1 SGHKS, CDR2 YYEKEE (reference sequence). The CDR3 contains 15 residues. Here the CDR3 reads CASSHADREGEKLFF. CDR3 sequence (DNA): TGTGCCAGCAGCCACGCGGACAGGGAGGGTGAAAAACTGTTTTTT.

This chain uses TRBV9 with TRBJ2-7, with D possibly being TRBD1 or TRBD2 (7 bases each). Per germline, CDR1 SGDLS and CDR2 YYNGEE. Trimming left V 0 bases short and J 2 bases short, with 18 bases between. CDR3 length equals 17 residues. CDR3 region: CASSVAQGGNPPYEQYF. The CDR3 DNA sequence: TGTGCCAGCAGCGTAGCTCAGGGGGGGAACCCCCCCTACGAGCAGTACTTC.

The chain couples TRBV4-1 to TRBJ2-7; TRBD1 matches at 8 bases. The CDR3 is 15 amino acids. Germline V lookup: CDR1 MGHRA, CDR2 YSYEKL. J lost 4 bases, V lost 2 bases, and 7 bases had no gene match. The CDR3 region is CASSQSDRGGYEQYF. CDR3 nucleotide sequence: TGCGCCAGCAGCCAATCTGACAGGGGAGGATACGAGCAGTACTTC.

The rearrangement uses TRBV9 and TRBJ2-7, with 10 nucleotides matching TRBD2. The germline gives CDR1 SGDLS, CDR2 YYNGEE. CDR3 size: 15 residues. J lost 1 base, V lost 6 bases, and 7 bases had no gene match. The CDR3 spells CASTLASGSSYEQYF. In DNA, the CDR3 is TGTGCCAGCACCCTGGCTAGCGGGAGTTCCTACGAGCAGTACTTC.

The sample holds one count of this clone. This chain connects TRBV27 to TRBJ2-2; no firm D call. Trimming pared 7 bases from V and 4 bases from J, leaving 10 bases between. This CDR3 has 13 amino acids. CDR1 is MNHEY and CDR2 is SMNVEV in the germline V gene (reference sequence). The DNA of the CDR3 is TGTGCCAGCACCTCGCCGGGCACCGGGGAGCTGTTTTTT. Residues: CASTSPGTGELFF.

The chain recombines TRBV19 with TRBJ2-1; TRBD2 matches at 10 bases. From germline, CDR1 is LNHDA and CDR2 SQIVND (reference sequence). V gave up 6 bases and J gave up 8 bases; unmatched junction bases: 10. CDR3 length: 15 amino acids. The CDR3 loop reads CASRQWASGSDEQFF. Written as DNA, the CDR3 is TGTGCCAGTAGGCAGTGGGCTAGCGGGAGCGATGAGCAGTTCTTC.

The chain is built from TRBV27 and TRBJ2-1, with 8 bases that match TRBD1. With V trimmed by 4 bases and J by 0 bases, 5 bases remained unmatched. Germline CDR1 reads MNHEY; CDR2 reads SMNVEV (reference sequence). The CDR3 covers 16 residues. The CDR3, as DNA: TGTGCCAGCAGTTCCCCGGACAGGGTCTCCTACAATGAGCAGTTCTTC. Protein sequence: CASSSPDRVSYNEQFF.

This chain joins TRBV19 and TRBJ1-3; D is undetermined. CDR1 is LNHDA, CDR2 SQIVND, per germline (reference sequence). This CDR3 spans 14 amino acids. V dropped 3 bases and J dropped 0 bases, with 6 bases sitting between them. The CDR3 DNA is TGTGCCAGTAGTATCCCCGTCTCTGGAAACACCATATATTTT. The encoded protein is CASSIPVSGNTIYF.

This chain connects TRBV28 to TRBJ1-5; tentative D call: TRBD1 (6 bases). V shed 8 bases and J shed 3 bases, with 11 bases lying between them. Germline CDR1 MDHEN, CDR2 SYDVKM. The CDR3 consists of 13 residues. CDR3 region: CASGQGINQPQHF. CDR3 DNA: TGTGCCAGCGGCCAGGGGATCAATCAGCCCCAGCATTTT.

Of note for this clone: The same CDR3 can be traced to other DNA sequences in this sample. The chain recombines TRBV9 with TRBJ2-1; D unclear. Trimming removed 0 bases at V and 3 bases at J, with 7 bases between. This CDR3 has 14 amino acids. The V gene's germline CDR1 is SGDLS and CDR2 YYNGEE. CDR3 DNA sequence: TGTGCCAGCAGCGTAGAACTCCTCTACAATGAGCAGTTCTTC. It translates to CASSVELLYNEQFF.

This clone was counted a single time. V usage is TRBV18 and J usage is TRBJ2-5; D is ambiguous. Trimming stripped 3 bases from V and 6 bases from J, with 8 bases between. CDR3 size: 12 residues. The germline V gene has CDR1 KGHSH and CDR2 LQKENI. The CDR3 nucleotides are TGTGCCAGCTCACCGGCCGGCCAGACCCAGTACTTC. Amino acids: CASSPAGQTQYF.

This chain uses TRBV30 with TRBJ2-2; TRBD2 matches at 11 bases. J gave up 6 bases and V 2 bases, and 8 bases lay outside the gene matches. The CDR3 is 16 amino acids. Germline lookup yields CDR1 GTSNPN and CDR2 SVGIG (reference sequence). The CDR3 loop reads CAWSQLSGRDAGELFF. Here the CDR3 DNA reads TGTGCCTGGAGTCAACTTAGCGGGAGGGATGCCGGGGAGCTGTTTTTT. Variable domain in full (rest from reference TRBV30 and TRBJ2-2): SQTIHQWPATLVQPVGSPLSLECTVEGTSNPNLYWYRQAAGRGLQLLFYSVGIGQISSEVPQNLSASRPQDRQFILSSKKLLLSDSGFYLCAWSQLSGRDAGELFFGEGSRLTVL.

This clone was detected once. The chain combines TRBV5-4 with TRBJ2-1; 8 bases match TRBD1. CDR3 length: 15 amino acids. Germline CDR1 is SGHNT and CDR2 is YYREEE (reference sequence). The trim removed 4 bases at V and 11 bases at J, leaving 14 bases unmatched. CDR3 sequence: CASSPTGTGPPKQFF. The CDR3 coding sequence is TGTGCCAGCAGCCCGACCGGGACAGGCCCTCCTAAGCAGTTCTTC.

The V gene is TRBV7-9, the J gene TRBJ2-7; 10 nucleotides agree with TRBD1. Trimming cost V 5 bases and J 2 bases; bases outside gene matches: 6. Germline assignment: CDR1 SEHNR and CDR2 FQNEAQ (reference sequence). The CDR3 covers 15 residues. This chain's CDR3 is CASSRPGQGTYEQYF. The CDR3 region has the DNA TGTGCCAGCAGCCGACCGGGACAGGGGACCTACGAGCAGTACTTC. The full variable domain, in which reference TRBV7-9 and TRBJ2-7 provide the parts outside the CDR3, is DTGVSQNPRHKITKRGQNVTFRCDPISEHNRLYWYRQTLGQGPEFLTYFQNEAQLEKSRLLSDRFSAERPKGSFSTLEIQRTEQGDSAMYLCASSRPGQGTYEQYFGPGTRLTVT.

V gene TRBV5-4 combines with J gene TRBJ2-3; 9 bases fit TRBD1. The CDR3 sequence is 15 residues long. From germline, CDR1 is SGHNT and CDR2 YYREEE (reference sequence). Losses at the gene ends were 4 bases for V and 3 bases for J; bases not matched to a gene: 6. The CDR3 bases are TGTGCCAGCAGCCAGCCGACAGGGGGTACAGATACGCAGTATTTT. This encodes CASSQPTGGTDTQYF.

The gene calls are TRBV6-1 and TRBJ2-7; D unclear. V dropped 1 base and J dropped 7 bases, with 8 bases sitting between them. The germline V gene has CDR1 MNHNS and CDR2 SASEGT. This CDR3 comprises 12 residues. The CDR3 bases are TGTGCCAGCAGTGAAGTCTTGCTAGAGCAGTACTTC. It codes for CASSEVLLEQYF.

This clone appeared a single time. This chain connects TRBV4-3 to TRBJ2-1; 8 nucleotides align to TRBD2. The CDR3 contains 14 residues. The ends lost 4 bases at V and 6 bases at J; junction bases unmatched: 5. Germline V CDR1 and CDR2: LGHNA, YSLEER. CDR3 region: CASSRAGGRNEQFF. CDR3 coding DNA: TGCGCCAGCAGCCGGGCGGGAGGCCGCAATGAGCAGTTCTTC.

V is TRBV7-8 and J is TRBJ2-7; TRBD2 matches 7 bases. V shed 5 bases and J 2 bases; nucleotides not matched to a gene: 6. The germline CDR1 and CDR2 sequences are SGHVS and FQNEAQ. The CDR3 covers 14 residues. CDR3 sequence (DNA): TGTGCCAGCAGCCCCGGGACTAAGACCTACGAGCAGTACTTC. Its protein product is CASSPGTKTYEQYF.

The genes are TRBV19 and TRBJ1-1; TRBD1 aligns across 8 bases. Germline V gene lookup returns CDR1 LNHDA and CDR2 SQIVND (reference sequence). The CDR3 contains 14 residues. V gave up 3 bases and J gave up 2 bases; unmatched junction bases: 2. CDR3 protein: CASSMGQVNTEAFF. DNA of the CDR3: TGTGCCAGTAGTATGGGACAGGTCAACACTGAAGCTTTCTTT.

About this clone: Different DNA sequences within this sample yield the same CDR3. The chain recombines TRBV5-8 with TRBJ1-5; the D is unclear. Germline values: CDR1 SGHTS, CDR2 YDEGEE. The CDR3 covers 11 residues. With 2 bases removed from V and 6 bases from J, the gap between germline ends came to 3 bases. The DNA for the CDR3 is TGTGCCAGCAGCTTCAGTCAGCCCCAGCATTTT. Translation gives CASSFSQPQHF.

The rearrangement links TRBV19 to TRBJ2-7; TRBD1 matches at 8 bases. CDR1 LNHDA and CDR2 SQIVND come from the germline V gene (reference sequence). The CDR3 totals 15 residues. The V and J ends lost 3 bases and 3 bases, in that order; junction bases with no gene match: 7. Written as DNA, the CDR3 is TGTGCCAGTAGTATCGCAGGGACAGGACTCTACGAGCAGTACTTC. This encodes CASSIAGTGLYEQYF.

The DNA for the CDR3 is TGTGCCAGCAGCTTAGCGCGACTCTCCTACGAGCAGTACTTC. It codes for CASSLARLSYEQYF. The rearrangement links TRBV7-2 to TRBJ2-7, with D uncertain. Trimming removed 0 bases at V and 0 bases at J, with 6 bases between. Germline loops: CDR1 SGHTA, CDR2 FQGNSA. The CDR3 runs 14 residues. The full variable domain, its missing parts supplied by reference TRBV7-2 and TRBJ2-7, is GAGVSQSPSNKVTEKGKDVELRCDPISGHTALYWYRQSLGQGLEFLIYFQGNSAPDKSGLPSDRFSAERTGGSVSTLTIQRTQQEDSAVYLCASSLARLSYEQYFGPGTRLTVT.

The chain joins TRBV5-1 to TRBJ2-1; 11 bases are shared with TRBD2. CDR3 length equals 16 residues. Per germline, CDR1 SGHRS and CDR2 YFSETQ. The V and J ends lost 4 bases and 5 bases, in that order; junction bases with no gene match: 8. CDR3 coding DNA: TGCGCCAGCAGCCTACTGGGACTAGCGGTAAACAATGAGCAGTTCTTC. This codes for CASSLLGLAVNNEQFF.